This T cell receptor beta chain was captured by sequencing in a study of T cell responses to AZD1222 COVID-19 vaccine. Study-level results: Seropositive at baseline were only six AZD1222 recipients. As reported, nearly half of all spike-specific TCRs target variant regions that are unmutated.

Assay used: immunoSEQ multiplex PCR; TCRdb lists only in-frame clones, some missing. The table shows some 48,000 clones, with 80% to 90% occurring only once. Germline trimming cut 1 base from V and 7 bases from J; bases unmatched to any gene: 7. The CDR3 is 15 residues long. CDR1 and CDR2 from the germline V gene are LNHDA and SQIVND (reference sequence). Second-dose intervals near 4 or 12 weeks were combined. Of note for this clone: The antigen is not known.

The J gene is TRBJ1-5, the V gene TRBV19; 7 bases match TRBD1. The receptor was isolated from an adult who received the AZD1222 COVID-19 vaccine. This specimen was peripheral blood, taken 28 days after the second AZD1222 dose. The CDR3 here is CASSIGLGGRQPQHF. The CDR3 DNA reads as TGTGCCAGTAGTATAGGATTAGGGGGCAGGCAGCCCCAGCATTTT.